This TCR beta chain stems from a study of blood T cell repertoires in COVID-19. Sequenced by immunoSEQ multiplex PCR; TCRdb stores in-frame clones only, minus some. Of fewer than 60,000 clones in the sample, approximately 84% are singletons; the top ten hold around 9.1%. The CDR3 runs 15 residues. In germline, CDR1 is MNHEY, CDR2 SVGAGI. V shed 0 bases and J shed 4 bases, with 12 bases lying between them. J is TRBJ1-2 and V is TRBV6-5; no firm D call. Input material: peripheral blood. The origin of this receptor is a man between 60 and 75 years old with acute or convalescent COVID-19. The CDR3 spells CASSYSRVRGYGYTF. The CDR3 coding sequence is TGTGCCAGCAGTTACTCGAGGGTACGAGGCTATGGCTACACCTTC.